The clone carrying this T cell receptor (beta chain) has at least ten counts. Its antigen is still unknown. The entry originates in a study of CD8 T cells in ankylosing spondylitis. The study's findings and limits: Past research had described some motif variants in reactive arthritis synovial fluid and blood.

TCRdb fed the 5' RACE reads into MiXCR, producing one record per CDR3 protein. The sample shows 300,000 to 350,000 distinct CDR3 sequences, 11% of them seen only once. This CDR3 comprises 14 residues. V was pared by 3 bases and J by 2 bases, with 8 bases between. This receptor was identified in a female donor with ankylosing spondylitis or in good health (not recorded which). Source material: blood, either unsorted or a sorted T cell fraction (not recorded which). J is TRBJ1-5 and V is TRBV12-3 or TRBV12-4, with a weak D call TRBD1 (5 bases). CDR3 amino acids: CASSFTGGNQPQHF. CDR3 sequence (DNA): TGTGCCAGCAGTTTTACAGGAGGCAATCAGCCCCAGCATTTT.